This T cell receptor beta chain derives from a study of blood T cell repertoires in COVID-19 (dated by TCRdb to 2019 to 2021). In the study overall: The collaborator samples originated in the United States, Italy and Spain and spanned the acute and convalescent phases of COVID-19. The prospective study material was composed of cDNA or gDNA derived from T cells, B-cell-depleted T cells, or PBMCs. The dataset comprised deeply sampled blood TCRbeta repertoires from subjects exposed to, actively infected with, or recovered from COVID-19. A freely available public database, intended as a resource for researchers studying the immune response to SARS-CoV-2, is where the repertoires were released. Samples came from the ongoing ImmuneRACE study (first 160 participants) plus 1,254 subjects from 6 global collaborators. A de-identified subject ID, COVID-19 status, age in years and sex were almost always included in the sample metadata. HLA class I and class II types, where available, came from metadata supplied by the sample provider rather than from assay-based typing.

V lost 6 bases and J lost 2 bases; the stretch between them is 11 bases long. The CDR3 runs 13 amino acids, cysteine and phenylalanine included. The read is trimmed to its CDR3 DNA, 39 bases read in frame from base 1. With respect to this clone: Its antigen has not been determined. There are no base qualities to consult, and no much larger clone falls within one base.

Participants in the prospective study were enrolled through a virtual design, were aged roughly 18 to 90 years, and lived in approximately 25 United States geographic areas. In the prospective study, participants were assigned to cohorts based on the clinical history participants reported in a screening survey and a study questionnaire. ImmuneRACE Cohort 3 recovered participants were defined by two consecutive negative NP/OP PCR tests, healthcare professional clearance, or symptom resolution. In the prospective study, mobile phlebotomists collected whole blood, serum and a nasopharyngeal or oropharyngeal swab from each participant. Prospective study participants could optionally give additional blood draws and questionnaires over an approximately 2-month period. Blood samples from the prospective study were shipped frozen or at room temperature prior to DNA extraction. Study-level results and caveats: How much clinical and demographic metadata was included differed by source and by participant, and the metadata was provided uncurated.

The immunoSEQ Assay, a bias-controlled multiplex PCR, was used to amplify TCRbeta CDR3 regions from genomic DNA. The study's processing was this. Nucleated cell counts per sample were estimated from amplification of reference gene primers within the assay. To quantify the absolute abundance of each unique TCRbeta CDR3 rearrangement, sequence reads were collapsed and filtered. For each sample, productive Simpson clonality was calculated as the square root of Simpson's diversity index across productive rearrangements. TCRdb carries this immuneACCESS record with in-frame sequences only. Its versions omit some clonotypes, under half of them owing to an unresolved V gene in the studies checked, with the rest unexplained. V and J calls and clone size follow that table, whereas D and trimming were derived from the DNA. A total of about 370,000 clones appear in this sample, 80% to 90% of them only once. Roughly 1% of the sample is taken by the ten largest.

This clonotype was obtained from a man younger than 30 who had recovered from COVID-19. The rearranged chain carries TRBV12-3 or TRBV12-4 and TRBJ2-7; no D segment can be confidently identified. The sample taken for sequencing was PBMCs or T cells enriched from blood (not recorded which). The CDR3 amino acid sequence is: CASRGDFPYEQYF. The DNA reads TGTGCCAGCAGAGGAGACTTTCCCTACGAGCAGTACTTC.